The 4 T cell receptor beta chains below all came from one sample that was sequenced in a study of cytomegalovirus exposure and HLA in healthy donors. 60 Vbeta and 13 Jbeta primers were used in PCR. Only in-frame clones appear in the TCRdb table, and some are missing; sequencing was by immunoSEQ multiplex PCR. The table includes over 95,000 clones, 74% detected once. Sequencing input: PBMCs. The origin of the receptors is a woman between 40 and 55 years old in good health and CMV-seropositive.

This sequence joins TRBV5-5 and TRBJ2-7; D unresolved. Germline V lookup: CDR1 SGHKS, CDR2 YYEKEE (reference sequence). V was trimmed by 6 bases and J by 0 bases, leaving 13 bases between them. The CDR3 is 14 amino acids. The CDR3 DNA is TGTGCCAGCACCCCTCGAGGAAACTCCTACGAGCAGTACTTC. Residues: CASTPRGNSYEQYF.

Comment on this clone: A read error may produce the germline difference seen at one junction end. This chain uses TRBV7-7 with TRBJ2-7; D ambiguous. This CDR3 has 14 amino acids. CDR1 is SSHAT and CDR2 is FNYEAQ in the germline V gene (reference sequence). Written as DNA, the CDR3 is TGTGCTAGCAGCCCCGCGGCGACTTCCCTCGAGCAGTACTTC. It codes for CASSPAATSLEQYF.

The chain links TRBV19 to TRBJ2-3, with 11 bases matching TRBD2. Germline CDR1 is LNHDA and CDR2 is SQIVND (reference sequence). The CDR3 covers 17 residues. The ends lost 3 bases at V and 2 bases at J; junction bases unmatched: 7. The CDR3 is CASSIFSGGALTDTQYF. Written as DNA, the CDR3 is TGTGCCAGTAGTATCTTTAGCGGGGGGGCCCTCACAGATACGCAGTATTTT.

The CDR3 sequence: CASSPRDNLYQETQYF. The CDR3 DNA follows: TGTGCCAGCAGCCCGAGGGACAACCTGTACCAAGAGACCCAGTACTTC. The V gene is TRBV7-8, the J gene TRBJ2-5, with D possibly matching TRBD1 (6 bases). Germline V gene data show CDR1 as SGHVS and CDR2 as FQNEAQ. V shed 5 bases and J shed 0 bases, with 16 bases lying between them. The CDR3 spans 16 residues.